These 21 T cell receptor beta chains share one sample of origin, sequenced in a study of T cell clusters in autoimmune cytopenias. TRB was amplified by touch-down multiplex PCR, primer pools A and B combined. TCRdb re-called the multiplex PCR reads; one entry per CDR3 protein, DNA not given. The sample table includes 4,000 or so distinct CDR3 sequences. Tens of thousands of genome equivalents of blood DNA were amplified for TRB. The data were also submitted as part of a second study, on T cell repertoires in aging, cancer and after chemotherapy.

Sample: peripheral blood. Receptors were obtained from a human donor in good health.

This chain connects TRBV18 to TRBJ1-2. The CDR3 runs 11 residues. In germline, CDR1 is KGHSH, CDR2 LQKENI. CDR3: CASSPLTGYTF.

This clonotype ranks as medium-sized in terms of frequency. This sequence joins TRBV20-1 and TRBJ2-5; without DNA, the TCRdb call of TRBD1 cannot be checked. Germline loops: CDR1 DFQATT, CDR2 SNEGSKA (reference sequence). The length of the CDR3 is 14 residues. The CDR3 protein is CSARRDRRTETQYF.

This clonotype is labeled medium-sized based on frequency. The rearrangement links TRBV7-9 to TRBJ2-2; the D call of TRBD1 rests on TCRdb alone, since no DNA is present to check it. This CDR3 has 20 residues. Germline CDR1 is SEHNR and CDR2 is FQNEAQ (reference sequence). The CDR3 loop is CASQGPGTGGRASPPEELFF.

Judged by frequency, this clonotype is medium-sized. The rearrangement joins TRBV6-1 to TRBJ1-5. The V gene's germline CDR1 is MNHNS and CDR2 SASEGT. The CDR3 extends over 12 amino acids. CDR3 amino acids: CASKVGNQPQHF.

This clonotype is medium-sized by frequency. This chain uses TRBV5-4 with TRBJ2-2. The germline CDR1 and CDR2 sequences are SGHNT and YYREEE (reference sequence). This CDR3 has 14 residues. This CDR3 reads CASSSDTGTGELFF.

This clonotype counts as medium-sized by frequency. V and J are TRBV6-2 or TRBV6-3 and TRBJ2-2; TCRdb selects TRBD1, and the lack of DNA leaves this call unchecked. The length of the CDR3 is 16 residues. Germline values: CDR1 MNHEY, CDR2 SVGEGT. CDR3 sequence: CASSRRGTRNTGELFF.

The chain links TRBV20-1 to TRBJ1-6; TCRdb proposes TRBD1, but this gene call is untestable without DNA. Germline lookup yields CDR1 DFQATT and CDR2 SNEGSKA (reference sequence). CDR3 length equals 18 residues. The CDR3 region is CSARDPRDRGGLNSPLHF.

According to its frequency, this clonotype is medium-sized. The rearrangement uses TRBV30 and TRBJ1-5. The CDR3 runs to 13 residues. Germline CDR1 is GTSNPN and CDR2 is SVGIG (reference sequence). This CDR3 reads CAWSSGEGQPQHF.

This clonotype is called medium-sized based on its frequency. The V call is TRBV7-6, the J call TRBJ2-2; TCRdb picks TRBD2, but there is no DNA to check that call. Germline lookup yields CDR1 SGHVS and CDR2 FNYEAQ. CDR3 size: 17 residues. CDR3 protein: CASSLRGGVERAGELFF.

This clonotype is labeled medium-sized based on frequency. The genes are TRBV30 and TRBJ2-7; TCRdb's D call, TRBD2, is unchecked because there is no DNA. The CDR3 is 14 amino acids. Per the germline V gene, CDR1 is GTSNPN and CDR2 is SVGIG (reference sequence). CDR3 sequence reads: CAWSVDSGSYEQYF.

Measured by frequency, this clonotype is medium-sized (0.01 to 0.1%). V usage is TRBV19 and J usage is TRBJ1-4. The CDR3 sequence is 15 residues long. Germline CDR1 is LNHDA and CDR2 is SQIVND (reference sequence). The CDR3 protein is CASSVSGGNNEKLFF.

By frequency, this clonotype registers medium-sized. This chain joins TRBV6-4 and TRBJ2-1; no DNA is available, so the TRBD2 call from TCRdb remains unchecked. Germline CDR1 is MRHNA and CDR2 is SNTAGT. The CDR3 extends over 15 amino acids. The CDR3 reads CASSSGREVSHEQFF.

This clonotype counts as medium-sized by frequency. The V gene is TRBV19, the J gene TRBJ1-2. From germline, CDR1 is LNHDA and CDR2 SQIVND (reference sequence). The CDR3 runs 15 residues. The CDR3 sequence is CASSIGRTANYGYTF.

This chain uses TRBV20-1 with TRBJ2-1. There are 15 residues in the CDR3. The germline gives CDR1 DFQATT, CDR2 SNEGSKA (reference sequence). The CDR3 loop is CSARAPLLDYNEQFF.

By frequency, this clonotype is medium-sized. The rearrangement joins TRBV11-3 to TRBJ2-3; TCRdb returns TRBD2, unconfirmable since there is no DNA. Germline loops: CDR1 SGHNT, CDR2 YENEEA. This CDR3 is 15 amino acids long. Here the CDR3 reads CASSLAGGPADTQYF.

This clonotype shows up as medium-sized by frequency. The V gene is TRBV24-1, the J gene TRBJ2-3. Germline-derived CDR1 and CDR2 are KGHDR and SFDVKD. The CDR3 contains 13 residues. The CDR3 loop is CATSGGETYTQYF.

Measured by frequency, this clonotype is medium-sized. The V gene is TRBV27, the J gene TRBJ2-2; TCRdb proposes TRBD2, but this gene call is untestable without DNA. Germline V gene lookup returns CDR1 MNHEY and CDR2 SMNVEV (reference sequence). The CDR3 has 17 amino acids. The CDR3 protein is CASSLGGIPPNTGELFF.

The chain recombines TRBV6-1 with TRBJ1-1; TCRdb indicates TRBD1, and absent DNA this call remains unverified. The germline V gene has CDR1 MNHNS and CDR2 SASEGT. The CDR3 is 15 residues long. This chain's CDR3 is CASSDHGQGGTEAFF.

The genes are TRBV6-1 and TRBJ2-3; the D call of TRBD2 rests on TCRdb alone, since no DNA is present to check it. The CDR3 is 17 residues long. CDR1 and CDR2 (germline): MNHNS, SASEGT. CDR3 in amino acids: CASRPSRAGGNADTQYF.

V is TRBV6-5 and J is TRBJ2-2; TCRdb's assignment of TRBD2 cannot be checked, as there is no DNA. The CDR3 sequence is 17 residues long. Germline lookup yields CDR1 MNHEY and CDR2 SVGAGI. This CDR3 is CASSPRGTSGSTGELFF.

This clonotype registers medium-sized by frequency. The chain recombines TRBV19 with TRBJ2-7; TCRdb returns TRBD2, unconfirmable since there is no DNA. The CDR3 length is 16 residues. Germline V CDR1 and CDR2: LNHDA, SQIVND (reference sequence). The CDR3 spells CASSSRLAGEFYEQYF.